This T cell receptor beta chain was obtained from a study of OX40 agonist ivuxolimab in advanced cancers. For context, the study as a whole: Ivuxolimab, which targeted the costimulatory receptor OX40 (CD134), was an agonistic, fully human IgG2 monoclonal antibody. The paper covers the monotherapy dose-escalation part of the phase I ivuxolimab trial, which included N = 52 patients. Of the roughly 51 dose-escalation patients, hepatocellular carcinoma was present in about 20, melanoma in approximately 15, renal cell carcinoma in 9 and head and neck cancer in 9. Patients were allowed to have had prior anti-PD-1, anti-PD-L1 or anti-CTLA-4 therapy, and 40% of the dose-escalation patients had previously received checkpoint inhibitors. The point of sequencing TCRbeta in the periphery was to test whether ivuxolimab changed TCR sequence diversity and drove clonal T-cell expansion. Intravenous ivuxolimab was administered to patients every 2 weeks at six dose levels: 0.01, 0.1, 0.3, 1.5, 3 and 10 mg/kg. In the dose-escalation cohort, 75% to 85% of patients were male, and the mean age was 60 years with a range of roughly 23 to 79. Three dose-escalation patients achieved partial responses, one with hepatocellular carcinoma and two with cutaneous melanoma.

CDR3 length: 14 amino acids, cysteine to phenylalanine. Just CDR3 DNA is preserved here, 42 bases in frame from base 1. The trial excluded patients who had a history of autoimmune disease or were on systemic immunosuppression. Peripheral blood for TCR sequencing was collected from all dose cohorts at baseline, on cycle 4 day 1, and on cycle 7 day 1. Samples were obtained from an open-label, multicenter, first-in-human phase I dose-escalation trial of ivuxolimab. The trial enrolled adults with locally advanced or metastatic head and neck squamous cell, hepatocellular, melanoma or renal cell carcinoma. Before TCR sequencing, CD4+ and CD8+ T cells were separately sorted from peripheral blood. For sequencing of the TCRbeta CDR3 region, genomic DNA was extracted from the sorted cells. The immunoSEQ Assay was used to sequence the TCRbeta CDR3 regions. The immuneACCESS repertoire file appears here via TCRdb, limited to in-frame rearrangements. These files lack a portion of the clones; in checked studies, under half of the deficit traces to unresolved V genes, and the cause of the others is not known. This sample lists more than 40,000 clones; 70% to 85% were detected once. The ten biggest clones cover 1.5% to 2% of the sample.

General conclusions and limits of the study: In partial responders in the 0.1-3.0 mg/kg groups, normalized peripheral clonal expansion was found to be among the lowest, especially among CD8+ T cells. Which antigens the clonally expanded peripheral T cells were specific for was not determined. Low levels of normalized T-cell clonal expansion were also seen in some patients who did not respond. After ivuxolimab, more expanded clones were found on average in CD8+ T cells than in CD4+ T cells. At doses of 0.1 to 3.0 mg/kg, clonal expansion of both CD4+ and CD8+ T cells in blood was seen between baseline and week 6.

The table lists this clone with a count of one. This receptor's antigen is unknown. No base quality values were provided; no much bigger clone lies one nucleotide off. The source of this sequence is an adult with an advanced solid tumor such as melanoma, head and neck, liver or kidney cancer. The sequence joins TRBV21-1 to TRBJ1-2. TRBV21-1 is annotated as a pseudogene. Here the sequenced sample was CD4+ or CD8+ T cells sorted from blood, taken in a trial of the OX40 agonist ivuxolimab. The DNA sequence is given as TGTGCCAGCAGCAAATGGGGGGGACTCTATGGCTACACCTTC. Translated, this is CASSKWGGLYGYTF.